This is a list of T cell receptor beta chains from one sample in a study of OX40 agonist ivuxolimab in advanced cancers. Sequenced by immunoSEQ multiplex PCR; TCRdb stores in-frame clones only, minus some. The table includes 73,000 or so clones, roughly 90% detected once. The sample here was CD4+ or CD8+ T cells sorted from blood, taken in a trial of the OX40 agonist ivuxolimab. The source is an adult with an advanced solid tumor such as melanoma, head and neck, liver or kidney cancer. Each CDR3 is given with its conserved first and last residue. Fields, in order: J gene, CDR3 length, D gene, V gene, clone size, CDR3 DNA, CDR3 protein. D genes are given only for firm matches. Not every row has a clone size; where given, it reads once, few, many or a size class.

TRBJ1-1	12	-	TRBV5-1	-	TGCGCCAGCAGCCGGGCGGACACTGAAGCTTTCTTT	CASSRADTEAFF
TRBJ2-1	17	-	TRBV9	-	TGTGCCAGCAGCGTAGAGGCTAGCCCCTACGCGGACAATGAGCAGTTCTTC	CASSVEASPYADNEQFF
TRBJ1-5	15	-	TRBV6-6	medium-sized	TGTGCCAGCGGCGACGCGTCTCCTGGGAATCAGCCCCAGCATTTT	CASGDASPGNQPQHF
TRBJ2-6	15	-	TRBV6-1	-	TGTGCCAGCAGTGGTACAGGGACCGGGGCCAACGTCCTGACTTTC	CASSGTGTGANVLTF
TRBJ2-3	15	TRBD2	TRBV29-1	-	TGCAGCGTTGTGGGCGGGGGGTCGTACACAGATACGCAGTATTTT	CSVVGGGSYTDTQYF
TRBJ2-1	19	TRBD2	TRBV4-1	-	TGCGCCAGCAGCCAAGAAGGGCTAGCGGAAACGAGCTCCTACAATGAGCAGTTCTTC	CASSQEGLAETSSYNEQFF
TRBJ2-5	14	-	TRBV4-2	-	TGTGCCAGCAGCCAAGTGAACGGAAAAGAGACCCAGTACTTC	CASSQVNGKETQYF
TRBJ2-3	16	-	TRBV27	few	TGTGCCAGCAGTTTAGGGGCAGGCGCGGGGTCAGATACGCAGTATTTT	CASSLGAGAGSDTQYF
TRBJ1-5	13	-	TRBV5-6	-	TGTGCCAGCAGCTTGGGGTACAATCAGCCCCAGCATTTT	CASSLGYNQPQHF
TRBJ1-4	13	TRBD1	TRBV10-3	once	TGTGCCATCAGCAAAGACAGGGGTGAAAAACTGTTTTTT	CAISKDRGEKLFF
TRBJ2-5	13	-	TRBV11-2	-	TGTGCCAGCAGCTTAGGGACCCAAGAGACCCAGTACTTC	CASSLGTQETQYF
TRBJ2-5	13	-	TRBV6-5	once	TGTGCCAGCAGCCCGTATCGGTCAGAGACCCAGTACTTC	CASSPYRSETQYF
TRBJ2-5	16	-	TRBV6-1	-	TGTGCCAGCAGTGAAGCGGGGGTAGGGGGATGGGAGACCCAGTACTTC	CASSEAGVGGWETQYF
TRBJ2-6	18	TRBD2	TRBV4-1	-	TGCGCCAGCAGCCAGACTAGCGGGGGTGTCTCTGGGGCCAACGTCCTGACTTTC	CASSQTSGGVSGANVLTF
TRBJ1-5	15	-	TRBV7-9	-	TGTGCCAGCAGCTACGACACGGGTCTAGCTCAGCCCCAGCATTTT	CASSYDTGLAQPQHF
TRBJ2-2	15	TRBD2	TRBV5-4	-	TGTGCCAGCAGACGCGGGGGGGAGAACACCGGGGAGCTGTTTTTT	CASRRGGENTGELFF
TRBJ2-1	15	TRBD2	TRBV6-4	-	TGTGCCAGCAGTGACCCGACTAGCGGGAGAAATGAGCAGTTCTTC	CASSDPTSGRNEQFF
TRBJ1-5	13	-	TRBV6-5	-	TGTGCCAGCAGCAACGGGGCTAGCCAGCCCCAGCATTTT	CASSNGASQPQHF
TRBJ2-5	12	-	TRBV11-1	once	TGTGCCAGCAGCTTAGGGCAGGGGAGCCAGTACTTC	CASSLGQGSQYF
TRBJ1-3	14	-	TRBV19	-	TGTGCCAGTGGTGGTCAGAGCTCTGGAAACACCATATATTTT	CASGGQSSGNTIYF
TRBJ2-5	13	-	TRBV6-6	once	TGTGCCAGCAGCCCGTATCGGTCAGAGACCCAGTACTTC	CASSPYRSETQYF
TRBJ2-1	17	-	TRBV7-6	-	TGTGCCAGCAGCTCGCTAAAAGGAGCTGGACTACCAGGGGAGCAGTTCTTC	CASSSLKGAGLPGEQFF
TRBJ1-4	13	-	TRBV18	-	TGTGCCAGCTCCAAGGCAACTAATGAAAAACTGTTTTTT	CASSKATNEKLFF
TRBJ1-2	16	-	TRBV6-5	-	TGTGCCAGCAGTTCGCGAGGGGACGGAGCTAACTATGGCTACACCTTC	CASSSRGDGANYGYTF
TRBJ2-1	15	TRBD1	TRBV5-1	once	TGCGCCAGCAGCCTGACAGGGAACACCTACAATGAGCAGTTCTTC	CASSLTGNTYNEQFF
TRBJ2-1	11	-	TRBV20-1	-	TGCAGTGCTCCGACGTTGCTTGAGCAGTTCTTC	CSAPTLLEQFF
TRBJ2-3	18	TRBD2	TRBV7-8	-	TGTGCCAGCAGCCCAACTCCAGCGGGAGGCCTCCTCCAGGACACGCAGTATTTT	CASSPTPAGGLLQDTQYF
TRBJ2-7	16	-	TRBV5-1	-	TGCGCCAGCAGCCCCCTACTTGGAGGGAGTTCCTACGAGCAGTACTTC	CASSPLLGGSSYEQYF
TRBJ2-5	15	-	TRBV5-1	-	TGCGCCAGCAGCTTGGTGACGGTCGGGTTTCAGACCCAGTACTTC	CASSLVTVGFQTQYF
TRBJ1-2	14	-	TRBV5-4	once	TGTGCCAGCAGCTTGTCACGCGGGGACTATGGCTACACCTTC	CASSLSRGDYGYTF